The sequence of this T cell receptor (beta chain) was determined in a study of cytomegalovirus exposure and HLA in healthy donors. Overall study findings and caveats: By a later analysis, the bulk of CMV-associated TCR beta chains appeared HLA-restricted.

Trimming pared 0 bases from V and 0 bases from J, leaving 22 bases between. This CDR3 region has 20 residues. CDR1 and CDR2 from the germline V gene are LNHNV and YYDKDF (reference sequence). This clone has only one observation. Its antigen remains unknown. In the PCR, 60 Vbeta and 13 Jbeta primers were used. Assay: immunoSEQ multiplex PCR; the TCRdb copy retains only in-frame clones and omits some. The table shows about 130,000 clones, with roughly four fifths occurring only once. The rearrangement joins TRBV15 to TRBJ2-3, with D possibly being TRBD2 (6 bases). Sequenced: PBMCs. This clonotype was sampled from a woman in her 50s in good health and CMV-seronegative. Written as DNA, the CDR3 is TGTGCCACCAGCAGAGAACTAGCCCTGGCTGGGTTAACGAGCACAGATACGCAGTATTTT. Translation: CATSRELALAGLTSTDTQYF.